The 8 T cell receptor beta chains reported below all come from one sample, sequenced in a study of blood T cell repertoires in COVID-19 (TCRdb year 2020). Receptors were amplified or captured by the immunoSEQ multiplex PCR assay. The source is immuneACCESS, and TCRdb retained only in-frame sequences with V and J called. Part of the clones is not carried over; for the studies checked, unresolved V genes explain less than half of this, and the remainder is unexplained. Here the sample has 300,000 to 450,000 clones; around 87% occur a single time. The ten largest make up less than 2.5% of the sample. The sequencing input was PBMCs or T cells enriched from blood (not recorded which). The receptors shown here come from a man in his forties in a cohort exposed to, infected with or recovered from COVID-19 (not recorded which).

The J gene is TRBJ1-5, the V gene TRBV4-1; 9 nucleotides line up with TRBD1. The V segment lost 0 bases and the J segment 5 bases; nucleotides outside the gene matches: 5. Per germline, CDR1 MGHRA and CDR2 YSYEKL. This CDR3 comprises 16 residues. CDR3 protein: CASSQEGQGSDQPQHF. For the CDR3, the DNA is TGCGCCAGCAGCCAAGAGGGACAGGGCAGCGATCAGCCCCAGCATTTT.

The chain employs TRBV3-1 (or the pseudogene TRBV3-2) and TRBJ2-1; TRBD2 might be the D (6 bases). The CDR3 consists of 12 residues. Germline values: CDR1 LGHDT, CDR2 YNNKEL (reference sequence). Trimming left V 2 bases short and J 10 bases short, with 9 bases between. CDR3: CASSQIAEEQFF. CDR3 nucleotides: TGTGCCAGCAGCCAAATAGCGGAAGAGCAGTTCTTC.

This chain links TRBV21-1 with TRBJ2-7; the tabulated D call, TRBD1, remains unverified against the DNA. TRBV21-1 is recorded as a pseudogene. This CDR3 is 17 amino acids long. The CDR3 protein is CASSRLLRDRGSYEQYF. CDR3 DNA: TGTGCCAGCAGCAGATTACTCCGGGACAGGGGGTCCTACGAGCAGTACTTC.

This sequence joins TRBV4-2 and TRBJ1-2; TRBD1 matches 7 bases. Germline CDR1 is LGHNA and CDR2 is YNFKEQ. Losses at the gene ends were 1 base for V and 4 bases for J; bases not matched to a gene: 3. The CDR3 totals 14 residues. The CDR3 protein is CASSQGTGIYGYTF. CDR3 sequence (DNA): TGTGCCAGCAGCCAAGGGACAGGAATCTATGGCTACACCTTC.

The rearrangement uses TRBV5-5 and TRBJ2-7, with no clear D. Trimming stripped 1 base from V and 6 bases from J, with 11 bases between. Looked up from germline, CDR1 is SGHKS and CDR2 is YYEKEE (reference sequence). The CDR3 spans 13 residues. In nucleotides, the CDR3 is TGTGCCAGCAGCTTGACCGCTAGAGGCGAGCAGTACTTC. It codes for CASSLTARGEQYF.

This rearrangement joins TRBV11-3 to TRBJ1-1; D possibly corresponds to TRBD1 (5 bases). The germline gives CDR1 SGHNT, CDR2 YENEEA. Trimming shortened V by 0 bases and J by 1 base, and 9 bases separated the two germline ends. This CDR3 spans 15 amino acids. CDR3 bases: TGTGCCAGCAGCTTAGACGGACAAAAGAACACTGAAGCTTTCTTT. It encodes CASSLDGQKNTEAFF.

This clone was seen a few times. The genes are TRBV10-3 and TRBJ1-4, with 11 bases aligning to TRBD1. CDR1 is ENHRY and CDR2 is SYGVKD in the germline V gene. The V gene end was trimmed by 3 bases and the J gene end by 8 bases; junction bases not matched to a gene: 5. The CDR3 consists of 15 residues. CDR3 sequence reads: CAISEPGTGGEKLFF. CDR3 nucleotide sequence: TGTGCCATCAGTGAACCCGGGACAGGGGGAGAAAAACTGTTTTTT.

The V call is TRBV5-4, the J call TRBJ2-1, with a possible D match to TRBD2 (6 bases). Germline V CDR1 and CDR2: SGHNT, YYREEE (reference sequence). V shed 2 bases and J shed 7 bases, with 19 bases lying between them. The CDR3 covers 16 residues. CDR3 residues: CASSLASQIGGNEQFF. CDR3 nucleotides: TGTGCCAGCAGCTTAGCTAGCCAAATCGGGGGAAATGAGCAGTTCTTC.